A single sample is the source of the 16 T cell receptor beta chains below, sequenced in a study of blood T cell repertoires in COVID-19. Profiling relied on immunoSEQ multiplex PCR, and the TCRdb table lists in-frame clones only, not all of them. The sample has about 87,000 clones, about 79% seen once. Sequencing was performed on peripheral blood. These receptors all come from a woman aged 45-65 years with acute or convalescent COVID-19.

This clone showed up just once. The DNA of the CDR3 is TGTGCCAGCTCACCTTTAGCGGGTTCGAACACCGGGGAGCTGTTTTTT. It specifies CASSPLAGSNTGELFF. The genes are TRBV18 and TRBJ2-2, with 7 nucleotides matching TRBD2. CDR1 is KGHSH and CDR2 is LQKENI in the germline V gene. J was trimmed by 0 bases and V by 3 bases; bases with no gene match: 4. This CDR3 has 16 residues.

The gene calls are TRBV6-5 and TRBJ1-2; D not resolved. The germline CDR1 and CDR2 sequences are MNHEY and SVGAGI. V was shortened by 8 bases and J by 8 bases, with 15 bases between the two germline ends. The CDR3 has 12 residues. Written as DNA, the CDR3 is TGTGCCAGCCTCGGGGAAGTCGGGGGCTACACCTTC. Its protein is CASLGEVGGYTF.

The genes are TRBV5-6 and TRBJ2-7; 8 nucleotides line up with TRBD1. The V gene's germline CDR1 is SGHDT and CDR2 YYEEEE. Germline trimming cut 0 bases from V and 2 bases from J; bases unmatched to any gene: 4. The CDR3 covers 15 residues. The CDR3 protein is CASSLVNRGTYEQYF. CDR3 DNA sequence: TGTGCCAGCAGCTTGGTTAACAGGGGGACCTACGAGCAGTACTTC.

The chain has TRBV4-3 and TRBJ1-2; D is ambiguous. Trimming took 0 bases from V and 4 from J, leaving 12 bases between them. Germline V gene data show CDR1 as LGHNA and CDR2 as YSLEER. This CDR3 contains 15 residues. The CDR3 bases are TGCGCCAGCAGCCAAGATCGCACGGTTAGCTATGGCTACACCTTC. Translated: CASSQDRTVSYGYTF.

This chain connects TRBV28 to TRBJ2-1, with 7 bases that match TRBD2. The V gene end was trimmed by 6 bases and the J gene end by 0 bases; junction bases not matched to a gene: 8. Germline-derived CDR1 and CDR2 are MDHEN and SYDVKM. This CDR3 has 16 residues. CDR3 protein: CASSPSGTISYNEQFF. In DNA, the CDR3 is TGTGCCAGCAGCCCCTCGGGGACTATCTCCTACAATGAGCAGTTCTTC.

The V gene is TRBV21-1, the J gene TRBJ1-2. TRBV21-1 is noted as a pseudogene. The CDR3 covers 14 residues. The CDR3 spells CASSPRGAGYGYTF. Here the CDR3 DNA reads TGTGCCAGCAGCCCACGGGGGGCAGGGTATGGCTACACCTTC.

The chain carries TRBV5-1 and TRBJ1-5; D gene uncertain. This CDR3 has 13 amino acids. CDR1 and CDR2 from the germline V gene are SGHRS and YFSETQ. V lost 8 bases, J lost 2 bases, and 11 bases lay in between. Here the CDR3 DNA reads TGCGCCAGAACGGGTCTAGGCAATCAGCCCCAGCATTTT. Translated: CARTGLGNQPQHF.

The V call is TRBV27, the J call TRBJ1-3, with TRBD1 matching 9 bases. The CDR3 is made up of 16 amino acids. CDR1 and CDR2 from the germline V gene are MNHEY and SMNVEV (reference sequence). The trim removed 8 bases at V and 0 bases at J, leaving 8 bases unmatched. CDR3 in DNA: TGTGCCAGCGGTTACAGGGGGCCGAGCTCTGGAAACACCATATATTTT. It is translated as CASGYRGPSSGNTIYF.

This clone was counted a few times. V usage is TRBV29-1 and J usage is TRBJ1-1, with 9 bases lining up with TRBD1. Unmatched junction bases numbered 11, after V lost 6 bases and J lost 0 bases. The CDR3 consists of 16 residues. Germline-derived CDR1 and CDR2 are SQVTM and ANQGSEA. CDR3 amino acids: CSVERGQGLLNTEAFF. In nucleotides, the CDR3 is TGCAGCGTCGAAAGGGGACAGGGACTATTGAACACTGAAGCTTTCTTT.

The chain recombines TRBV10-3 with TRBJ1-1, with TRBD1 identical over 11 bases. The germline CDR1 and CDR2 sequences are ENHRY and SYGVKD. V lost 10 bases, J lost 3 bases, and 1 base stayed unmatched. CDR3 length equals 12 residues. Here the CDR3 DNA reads TGTGCCACGGGACAGGGGGACACTGAAGCTTTCTTT. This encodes CATGQGDTEAFF.

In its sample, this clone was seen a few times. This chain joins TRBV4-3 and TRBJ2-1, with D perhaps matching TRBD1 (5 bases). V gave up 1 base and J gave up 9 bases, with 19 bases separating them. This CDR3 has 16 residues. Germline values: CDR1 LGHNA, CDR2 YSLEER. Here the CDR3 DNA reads TGCGCCAGCAGCCAAGTGGGGCGGAAAGGGGAACGTGAGCAGTTCTTC. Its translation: CASSQVGRKGEREQFF.

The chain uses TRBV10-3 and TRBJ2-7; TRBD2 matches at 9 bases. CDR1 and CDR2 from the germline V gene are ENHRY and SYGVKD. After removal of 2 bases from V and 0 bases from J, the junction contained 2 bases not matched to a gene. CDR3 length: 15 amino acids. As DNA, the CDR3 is TGTGCCATCAGTGAGGAGCGGGGGGCCTCCTACGAGCAGTACTTC. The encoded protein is CAISEERGASYEQYF.

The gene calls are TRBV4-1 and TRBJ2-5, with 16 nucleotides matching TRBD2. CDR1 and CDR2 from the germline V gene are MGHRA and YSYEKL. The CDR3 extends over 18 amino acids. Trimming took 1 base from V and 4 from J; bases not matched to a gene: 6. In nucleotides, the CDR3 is TGCGCCAGCAGCCAAGGGTCGGGACTAGCGGGGGGGCGAGAGACCCAGTACTTC. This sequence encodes CASSQGSGLAGGRETQYF.

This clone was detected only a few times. The CDR3 nucleotides read TGTGCCAGCAGTTACTCAGTTGCAGCTGGGGCCAACGTCCTGACTTTC. The encoded protein is CASSYSVAAGANVLTF. This rearrangement joins TRBV6-6 to TRBJ2-6, with D unclear. CDR1 and CDR2 from the germline V gene are MNHNY and SVGAGI (reference sequence). V was clipped by 0 bases and J by 2 bases, with 8 bases between them. There are 16 residues in the CDR3.

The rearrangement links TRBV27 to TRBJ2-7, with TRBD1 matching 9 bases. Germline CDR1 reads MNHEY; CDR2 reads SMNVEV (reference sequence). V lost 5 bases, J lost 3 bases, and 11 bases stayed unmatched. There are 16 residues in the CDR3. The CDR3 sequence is CASSPWPGQGLYEQYF. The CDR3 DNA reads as TGTGCCAGCAGTCCATGGCCGGGACAGGGTCTCTACGAGCAGTACTTC.

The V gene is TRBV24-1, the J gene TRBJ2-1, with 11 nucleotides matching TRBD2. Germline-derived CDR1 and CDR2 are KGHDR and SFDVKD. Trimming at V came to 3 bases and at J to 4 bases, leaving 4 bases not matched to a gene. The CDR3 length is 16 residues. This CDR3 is CATSDAGTSGYNEQFF. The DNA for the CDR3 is TGTGCCACCAGTGATGCCGGGACTAGCGGTTACAATGAGCAGTTCTTC.